The sequence of this T cell receptor (beta chain) was determined in a study of graft-versus-host responses after intestinal transplantation. The table came from immunoSEQ multiplex PCR; TCRdb's copy has only in-frame clones and leaves some out. The sample lists some 100,000 clones, approximately 90% occurring once. V was pared by 6 bases and J by 1 base, with 14 bases between. The V gene's germline CDR1 is MNHEY and CDR2 SMNVEV (reference sequence). CDR3 size: 15 residues. Worth noting for this clone: Its antigen is unknown.

The sample was unstimulated CD8+ T cells sorted from spleen or lymph node cells, taken before intestinal transplant. This chain links TRBV27 with TRBJ2-3; D possibly matches TRBD1 or TRBD2 (5 bases each). This TCR derives from a human donor who received an intestinal transplant. DNA of the CDR3: TGTGCCAGCAGAATAACGGGACCCGGCACAGATACGCAGTATTTT. Encoded protein: CASRITGPGTDTQYF.